The present entry profiles one T cell receptor beta chain with its context. The entry originates in a study of blood T cell repertoires in COVID-19. Study-wide context: Material from acute and convalescent COVID-19 was sourced from the United States, Italy and Spain. PBMCs, B-cell-depleted T cells, or T cells provided the cDNA or gDNA that made up the material.

In the authors' methods: For nucleated cells, counts were estimated from reference gene primer amplification. The protocol was immunoSEQ multiplex PCR, while the TCRdb copy is restricted to in-frame clones and leaves out a portion. The DNA gave D and trimming, while V, J and clone size come from that table. The table has approximately 280,000 clones, 87% seen once. All recovered Cohort 3 donors got two negative PCRs, got clearance, or saw symptom resolution. V was cut by 6 bases and J by 8 bases, with 14 bases left in between. The CDR3 extends over 13 amino acids. The TCR was taken from a woman between 35 and 50 years old who had recovered from COVID-19. V and J are TRBV12-3 or TRBV12-4 and TRBJ2-1; D is unresolved. Specimen: PBMCs or T cells enriched from blood (not recorded which). CDR3 loop: CASRNSRWHEQFF. The CDR3 DNA follows: TGTGCCAGCAGAAATTCTAGGTGGCATGAGCAGTTCTTC.